This T cell receptor beta chain was identified during a study of CD8 T cells in ankylosing spondylitis. Quantitative 5'-RACE with molecular barcodes generated TCR beta libraries. From the 5' RACE reads, TCRdb called clonotypes with MiXCR, one entry per CDR3 protein. The data show 200,000 to 300,000 distinct CDR3 sequences, around 9.2% seen once. Findings of the study overall: The study identified a TCR beta motif of roughly eight highly homologous variants that appeared characteristic of ankylosing spondylitis blood. As reported, disease-linked clones showed significant enrichment in matched ankylosing spondylitis synovial fluid. Those disease-linked clones were CD8+; they were also relatively rare in peripheral blood.

This clonotype was recorded many times. Its specificity is unknown. The V segment lost 2 bases and the J segment 0 bases; nucleotides outside the gene matches: 7. Per the germline V gene, CDR1 is LGHNA and CDR2 is YSLEER. CDR3 length equals 18 residues. This sequence originates from a male donor with ankylosing spondylitis or in good health (not recorded which). The material sequenced was blood, either unsorted or a sorted T cell fraction (not recorded which). The genes are TRBV4-3 and TRBJ1-6; 7 bases fit TRBD1. The CDR3, as DNA: TGCGCCAGCAGCCAATTCGGACAGGAGAGCTCCTATAATTCACCCCTCCACTTT. Encoded protein: CASSQFGQESSYNSPLHF.